The T cell receptor beta chain described here comes from a study of blood T cell repertoires in COVID-19. This CDR3 region has 13 residues. Unmatched junction bases numbered 4, after V lost 4 bases and J lost 5 bases. The germline gives CDR1 PRHDT, CDR2 FYEKMQ (reference sequence). Method: immunoSEQ multiplex PCR; TCRdb's copy keeps in-frame clones and lacks some. The sample holds roughly 130,000 clones, approximately 84% seen once. Source material: peripheral blood. This TCR derives from a woman in her fifties or sixties with acute or convalescent COVID-19. The rearrangement links TRBV13 to TRBJ1-2, with 7 positions matching TRBD1. The CDR3 DNA reads as TGTGCCAGCAGCTACAGGGGCGAGTATGGCTACACCTTC. It encodes CASSYRGEYGYTF.